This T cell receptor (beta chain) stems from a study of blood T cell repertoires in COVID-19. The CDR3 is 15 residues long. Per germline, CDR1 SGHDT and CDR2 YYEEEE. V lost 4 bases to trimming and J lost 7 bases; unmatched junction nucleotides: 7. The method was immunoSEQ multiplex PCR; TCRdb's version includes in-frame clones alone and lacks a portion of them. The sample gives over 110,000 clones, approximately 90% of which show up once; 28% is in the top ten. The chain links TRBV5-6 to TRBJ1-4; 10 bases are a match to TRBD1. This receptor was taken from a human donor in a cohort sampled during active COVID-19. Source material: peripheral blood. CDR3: CASSAPTGGREKLFF. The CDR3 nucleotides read TGTGCCAGCAGCGCCCCGACAGGGGGCCGTGAAAAACTGTTTTTT.